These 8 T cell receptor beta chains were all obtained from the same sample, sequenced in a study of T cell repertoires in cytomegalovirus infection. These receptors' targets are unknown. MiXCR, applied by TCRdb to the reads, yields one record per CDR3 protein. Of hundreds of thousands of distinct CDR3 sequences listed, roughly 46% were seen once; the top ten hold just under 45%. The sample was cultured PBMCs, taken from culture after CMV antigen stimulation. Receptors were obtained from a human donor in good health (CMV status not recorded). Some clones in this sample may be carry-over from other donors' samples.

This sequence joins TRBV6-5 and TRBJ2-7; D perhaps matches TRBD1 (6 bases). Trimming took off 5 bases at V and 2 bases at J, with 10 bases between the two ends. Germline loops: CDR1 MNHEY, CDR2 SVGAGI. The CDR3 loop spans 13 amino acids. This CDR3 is CASSRQATYEQYF. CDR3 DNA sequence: TGTGCCAGCAGTCGACAGGCTACCTACGAGCAGTACTTC.

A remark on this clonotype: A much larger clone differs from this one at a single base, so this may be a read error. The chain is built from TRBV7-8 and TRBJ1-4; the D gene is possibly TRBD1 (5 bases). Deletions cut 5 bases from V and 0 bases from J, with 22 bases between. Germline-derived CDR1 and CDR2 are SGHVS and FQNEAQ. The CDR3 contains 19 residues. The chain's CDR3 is CASSPEIPRDRATNEKLFF. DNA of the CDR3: TGTGCCAGCAGCCCAGAGATCCCACGGGACCGTGCAACTAATGAAAAACTGTTTTTT.

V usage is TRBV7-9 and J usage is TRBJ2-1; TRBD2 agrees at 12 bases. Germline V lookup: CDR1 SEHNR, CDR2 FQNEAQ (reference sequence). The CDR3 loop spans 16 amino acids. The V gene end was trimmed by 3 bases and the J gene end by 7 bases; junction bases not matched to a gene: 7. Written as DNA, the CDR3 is TGTGCCAGCAGCTTGACCGGGACTAGCGGGTTGAATGAGCAGTTCTTC. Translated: CASSLTGTSGLNEQFF.

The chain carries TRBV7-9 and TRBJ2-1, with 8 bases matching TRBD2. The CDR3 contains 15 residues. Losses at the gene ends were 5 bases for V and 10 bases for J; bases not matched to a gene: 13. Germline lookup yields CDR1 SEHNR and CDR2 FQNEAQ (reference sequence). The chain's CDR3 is CASSASGRSSTEQFF. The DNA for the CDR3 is TGTGCCAGCAGCGCGAGCGGGAGATCCAGTACGGAGCAGTTCTTC.

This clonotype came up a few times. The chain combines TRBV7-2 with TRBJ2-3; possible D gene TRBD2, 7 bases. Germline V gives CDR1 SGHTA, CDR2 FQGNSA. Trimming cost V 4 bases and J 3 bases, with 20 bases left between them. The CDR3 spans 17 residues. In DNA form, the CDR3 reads TGTGCCAGCAGCTCCGCATCACGGAGGGGGGGTACAGATACGCAGTATTTT. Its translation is CASSSASRRGGTDTQYF.

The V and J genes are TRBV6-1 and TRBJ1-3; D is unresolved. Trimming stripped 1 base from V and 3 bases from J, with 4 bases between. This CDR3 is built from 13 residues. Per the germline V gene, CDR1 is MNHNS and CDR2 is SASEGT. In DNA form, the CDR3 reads TGTGCCAGCAGTGAAGTCTATGGAAACACCATATATTTT. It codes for CASSEVYGNTIYF.

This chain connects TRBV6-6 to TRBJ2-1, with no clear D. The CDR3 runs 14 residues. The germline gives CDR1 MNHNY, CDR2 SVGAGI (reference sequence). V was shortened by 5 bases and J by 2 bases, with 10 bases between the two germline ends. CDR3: CASSRSPAYNEQFF. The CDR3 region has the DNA TGTGCCAGCAGTCGCTCCCCAGCCTACAATGAGCAGTTCTTC.

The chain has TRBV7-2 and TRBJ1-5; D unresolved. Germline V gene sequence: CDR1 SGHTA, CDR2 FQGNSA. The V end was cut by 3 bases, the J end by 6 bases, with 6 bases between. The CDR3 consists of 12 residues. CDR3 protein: CASSFGSQPQHF. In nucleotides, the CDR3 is TGTGCCAGCAGCTTTGGGAGTCAGCCCCAGCATTTT. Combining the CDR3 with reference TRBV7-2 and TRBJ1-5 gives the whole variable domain GAGVSQSPSNKVTEKGKDVELRCDPISGHTALYWYRQSLGQGLEFLIYFQGNSAPDKSGLPSDRFSAERTGGSVSTLTIQRTQQEDSAVYLCASSFGSQPQHFGDGTRLSIL.